This T cell receptor beta chain was identified during a study of technical replicates of blood from a few donors. Profiling relied on immunoSEQ multiplex PCR, and the TCRdb table lists in-frame clones only, not all of them. Of some 77,000 clones in the sample, roughly 97% were seen once. This CDR3 has 15 amino acids. Trimming cost V 4 bases and J 0 bases, with 13 bases left between them. CDR1 SGHNT and CDR2 YENEEA come from the germline V gene. The genes are TRBV11-3 and TRBJ2-7; D perhaps matches TRBD1 (7 bases). Sequenced: T cells isolated from PBMCs. The clonotype was recovered from a human donor in good health. The CDR3 coding sequence is TGTGCCAGCAGCTCGGGGGCAGGGGGCTCCTACGAGCAGTACTTC. Amino acids: CASSSGAGGSYEQYF.